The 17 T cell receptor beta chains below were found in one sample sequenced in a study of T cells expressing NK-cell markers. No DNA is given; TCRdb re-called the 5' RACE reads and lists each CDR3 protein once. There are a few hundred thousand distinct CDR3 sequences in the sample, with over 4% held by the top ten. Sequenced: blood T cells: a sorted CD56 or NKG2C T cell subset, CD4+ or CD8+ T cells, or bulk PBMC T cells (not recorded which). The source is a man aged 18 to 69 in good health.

CDR3 sequence: CATSRDGQGLYGYTF. This chain uses TRBV15 with TRBJ1-2. Germline V CDR1 and CDR2: LNHNV, YYDKDF (reference sequence). This CDR3 has 15 amino acids.

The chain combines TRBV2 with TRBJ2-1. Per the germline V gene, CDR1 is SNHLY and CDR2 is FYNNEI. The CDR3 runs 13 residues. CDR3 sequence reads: CASKAKQYNEQFF.

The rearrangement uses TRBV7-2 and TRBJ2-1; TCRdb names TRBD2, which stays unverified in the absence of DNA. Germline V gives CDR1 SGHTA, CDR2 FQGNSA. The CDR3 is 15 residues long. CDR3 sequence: CASSLKRGGSHEQFF. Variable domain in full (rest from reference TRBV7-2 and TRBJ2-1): GAGVSQSPSNKVTEKGKDVELRCDPISGHTALYWYRQSLGQGLEFLIYFQGNSAPDKSGLPSDRFSAERTGGSVSTLTIQRTQQEDSAVYLCASSLKRGGSHEQFFGPGTRLTVL.

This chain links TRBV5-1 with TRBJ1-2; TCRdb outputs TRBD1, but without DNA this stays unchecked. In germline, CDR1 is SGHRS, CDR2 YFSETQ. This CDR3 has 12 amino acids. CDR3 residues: CASSREGVGYTF.

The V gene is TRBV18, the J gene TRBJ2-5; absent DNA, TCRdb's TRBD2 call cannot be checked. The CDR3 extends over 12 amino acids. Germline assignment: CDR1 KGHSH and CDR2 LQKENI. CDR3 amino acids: CASSDAAGTQYF.

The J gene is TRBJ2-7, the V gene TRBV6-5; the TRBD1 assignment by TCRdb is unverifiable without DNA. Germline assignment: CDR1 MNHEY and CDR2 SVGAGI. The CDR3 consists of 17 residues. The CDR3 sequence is CASSYSADRLSSYEQYF.

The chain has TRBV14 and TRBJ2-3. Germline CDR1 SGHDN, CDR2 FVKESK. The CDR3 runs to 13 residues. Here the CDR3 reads CASSQNTADTQYF.

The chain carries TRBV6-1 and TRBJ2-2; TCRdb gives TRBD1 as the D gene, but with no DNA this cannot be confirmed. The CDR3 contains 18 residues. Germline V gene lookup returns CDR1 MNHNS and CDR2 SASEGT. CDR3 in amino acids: CASRGAAGTGGNTGELFF.

The CDR3 here is CASRRGGGWVTETQYF. V gene TRBV12-3 or TRBV12-4 combines with J gene TRBJ2-5; the D gene TCRdb calls, TRBD2, cannot be checked with no DNA. The CDR3 spans 16 residues.

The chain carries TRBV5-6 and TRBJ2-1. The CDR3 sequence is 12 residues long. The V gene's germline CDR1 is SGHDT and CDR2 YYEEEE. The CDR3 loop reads CASRLQRNEQFF.

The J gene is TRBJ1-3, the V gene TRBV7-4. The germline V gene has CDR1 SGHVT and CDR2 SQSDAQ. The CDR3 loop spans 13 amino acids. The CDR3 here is CASLMADGNTIYF.

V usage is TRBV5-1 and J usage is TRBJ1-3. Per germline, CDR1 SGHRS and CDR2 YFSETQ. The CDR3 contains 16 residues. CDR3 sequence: CASSLEGLVGGNTIYF.

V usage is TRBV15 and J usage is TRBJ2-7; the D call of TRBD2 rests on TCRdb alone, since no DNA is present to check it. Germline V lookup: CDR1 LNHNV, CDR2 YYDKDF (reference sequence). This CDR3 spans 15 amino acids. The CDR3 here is CATSRALGPRAEQYF.

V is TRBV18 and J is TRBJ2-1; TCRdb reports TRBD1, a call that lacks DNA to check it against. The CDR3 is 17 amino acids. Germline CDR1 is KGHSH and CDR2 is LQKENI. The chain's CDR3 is CASSPKRRDSYYNEQFF.

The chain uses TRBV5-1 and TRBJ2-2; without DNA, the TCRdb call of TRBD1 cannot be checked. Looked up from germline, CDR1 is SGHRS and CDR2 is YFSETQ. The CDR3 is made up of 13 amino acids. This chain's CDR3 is CASSLVGTPKLFF.

CDR3 sequence: CASSTLGGAVSDTQYF. The J gene is TRBJ2-3, the V gene TRBV19; TCRdb indicates TRBD1, and absent DNA this call remains unverified. The CDR3 loop spans 16 amino acids. Per germline, CDR1 LNHDA and CDR2 SQIVND (reference sequence).

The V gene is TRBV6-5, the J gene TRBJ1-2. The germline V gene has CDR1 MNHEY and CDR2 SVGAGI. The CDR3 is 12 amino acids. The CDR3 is CASSTSYGGYTF.